This TCR beta chain was recovered during a study of control samples from healthy donors and cancer patients (TCRdb year 2020). Details on this clone: Its antigen remains unidentified. No quality values exist for individual bases; no much larger clone is one base distant.

Looking up the germline V gene yields CDR1 WSHSY and CDR2 SAAADI. At the junction V is shortened by 5 bases and J by 3 bases; bases outside the gene matches: 23. From cysteine to phenylalanine, the CDR3 is 21 amino acids long. Only CDR3 DNA remains: 63 bases, in frame from the first base. To prepare the library, the immunoSEQ multiplex PCR assay was applied. In TCRdb, the immuneACCESS table is reduced to in-frame sequences with V and J assigned. These tables do not hold every clone; where another copy was compared, an unresolved V gene accounts for under half, and the others remain unexplained. The sample table contains some 190,000 clones; only one count was recorded for about nine tenths of them. The ten largest clones add up to around 1.9% of the sample.

The sequenced material came from blood. This chain is built from TRBV10-2 and TRBJ1-5; 9 junctional bases match TRBD1. This clonotype originated in a man younger than 40 in good health. The CDR3 here reads CASSIRQGGPLPPLFNQPQHF. The DNA reads TGCGCCAGCAGTATTCGACAGGGGGGGCCCTTGCCTCCTTTGTTCAATCAGCCCCAGCATTTT.